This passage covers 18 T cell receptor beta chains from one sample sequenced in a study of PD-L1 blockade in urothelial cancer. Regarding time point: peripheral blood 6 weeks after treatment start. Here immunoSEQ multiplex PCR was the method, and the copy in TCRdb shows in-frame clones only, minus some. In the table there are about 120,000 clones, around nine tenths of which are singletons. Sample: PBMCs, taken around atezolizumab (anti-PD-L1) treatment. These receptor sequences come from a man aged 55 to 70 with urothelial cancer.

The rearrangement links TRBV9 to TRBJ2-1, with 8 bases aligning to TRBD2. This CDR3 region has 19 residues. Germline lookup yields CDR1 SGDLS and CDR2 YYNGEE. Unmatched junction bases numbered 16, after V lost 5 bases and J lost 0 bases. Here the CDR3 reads CASSRQPIAGLSSYNEQFF. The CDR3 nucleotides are TGTGCCAGCAGTAGACAGCCTATAGCGGGGTTAAGCTCCTACAATGAGCAGTTCTTC.

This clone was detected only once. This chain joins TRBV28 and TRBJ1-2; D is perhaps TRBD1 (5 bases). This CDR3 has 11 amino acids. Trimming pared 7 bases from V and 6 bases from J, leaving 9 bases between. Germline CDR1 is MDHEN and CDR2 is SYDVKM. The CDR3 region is CASMVQDGYTF. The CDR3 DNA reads TGTGCCAGCATGGTACAGGATGGCTACACCTTC.

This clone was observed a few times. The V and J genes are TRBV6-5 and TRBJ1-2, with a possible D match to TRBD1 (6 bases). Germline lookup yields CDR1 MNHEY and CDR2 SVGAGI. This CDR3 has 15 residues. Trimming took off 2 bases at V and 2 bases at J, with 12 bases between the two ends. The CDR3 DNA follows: TGTGCCAGCAGTTACCAGGACAGTCGGAACTATGGCTACACCTTC. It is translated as CASSYQDSRNYGYTF.

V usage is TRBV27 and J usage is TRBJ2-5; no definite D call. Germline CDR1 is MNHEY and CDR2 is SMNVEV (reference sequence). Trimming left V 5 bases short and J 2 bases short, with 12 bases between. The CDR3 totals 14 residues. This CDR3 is CASSLGLPQETQYF. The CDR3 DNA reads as TGTGCCAGCAGTCTTGGGCTCCCACAAGAGACCCAGTACTTC.

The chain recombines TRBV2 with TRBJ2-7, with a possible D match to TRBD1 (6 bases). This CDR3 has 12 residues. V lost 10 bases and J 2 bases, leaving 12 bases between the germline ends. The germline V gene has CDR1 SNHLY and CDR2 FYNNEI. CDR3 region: CAIGQIAYEQYF. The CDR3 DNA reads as TGTGCCATAGGACAGATAGCCTACGAGCAGTACTTC. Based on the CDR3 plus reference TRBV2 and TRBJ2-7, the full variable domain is EPEVTQTPSHQVTQMGQEVILRCVPISNHLYFYWYRQILGQKVEFLVSFYNNEISEKSEIFDDQFSVERPDGSNFTLKIRSTKLEDSAMYFCAIGQIAYEQYFGPGTRLTVT.

The CDR3 nucleotides read TGTGCCAGCACCTCGAGGGCTAGCGGGGCCCTAATCACAGATACGCAGTATTTT. It is translated as CASTSRASGALITDTQYF. The chain recombines TRBV27 with TRBJ2-3; 9 bases match TRBD2. The V gene end was trimmed by 7 bases and the J gene end by 2 bases; junction bases not matched to a gene: 16. CDR3 size: 18 residues. Germline V gene lookup returns CDR1 MNHEY and CDR2 SMNVEV (reference sequence).

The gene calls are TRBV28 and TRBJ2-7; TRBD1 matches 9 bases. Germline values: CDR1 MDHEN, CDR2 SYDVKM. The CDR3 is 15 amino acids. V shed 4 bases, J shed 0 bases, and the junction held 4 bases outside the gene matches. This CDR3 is CASSSGQGSSYEQYF. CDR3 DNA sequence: TGTGCCAGCAGTTCCGGACAGGGGAGCTCCTACGAGCAGTACTTC.

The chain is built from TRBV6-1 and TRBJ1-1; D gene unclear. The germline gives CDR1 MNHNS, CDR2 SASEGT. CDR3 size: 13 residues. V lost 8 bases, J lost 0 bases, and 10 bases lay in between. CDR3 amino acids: CASQVLVNTEAFF. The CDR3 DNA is TGTGCCAGCCAAGTATTAGTGAACACTGAAGCTTTCTTT.

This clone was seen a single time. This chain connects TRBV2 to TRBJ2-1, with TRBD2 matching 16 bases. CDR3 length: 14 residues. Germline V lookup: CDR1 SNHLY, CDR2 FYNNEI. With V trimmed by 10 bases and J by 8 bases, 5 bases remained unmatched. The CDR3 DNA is TGTGCCATTGGGACTAGCGGGGGGGCGGATGAGCAGTTCTTC. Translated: CAIGTSGGADEQFF.

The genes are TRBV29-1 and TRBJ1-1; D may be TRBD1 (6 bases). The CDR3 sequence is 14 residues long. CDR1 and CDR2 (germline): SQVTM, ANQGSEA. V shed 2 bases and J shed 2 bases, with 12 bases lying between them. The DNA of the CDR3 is TGCAGCGTTGAACGAGGGGGATTAAACACTGAAGCTTTCTTT. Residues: CSVERGGLNTEAFF.

The CDR3 reads CASSLSLAGGAEQFF. In nucleotides, the CDR3 is TGTGCCAGCAGCTTATCCCTGGCGGGAGGGGCTGAGCAGTTCTTC. V gene TRBV7-8 combines with J gene TRBJ2-1, with 9 bases aligning to TRBD2. V lost 2 bases, J lost 9 bases, and 8 bases stayed unmatched. This CDR3 comprises 15 residues. Germline CDR1 reads SGHVS; CDR2 reads FQNEAQ. Variable domain in full (rest from reference TRBV7-8 and TRBJ2-1): GAGVSQSPRYKVAKRGQDVALRCDPISGHVSLFWYQQALGQGPEFLTYFQNEAQLDKSGLPSDRFFAERPEGSVSTLKIQRTQQEDSAVYLCASSLSLAGGAEQFFGPGTRLTVL.

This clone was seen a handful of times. Here the CDR3 reads CASSRPEDRESYEQYF. The DNA of the CDR3 is TGTGCCAGCAGCAGACCCGAGGACAGGGAGTCCTACGAGCAGTACTTC. The chain joins TRBV28 to TRBJ2-7; 8 positions match TRBD1. Unmatched junction bases numbered 11, after V lost 6 bases and J lost 1 base. In germline, CDR1 is MDHEN, CDR2 SYDVKM. The CDR3 covers 16 residues.

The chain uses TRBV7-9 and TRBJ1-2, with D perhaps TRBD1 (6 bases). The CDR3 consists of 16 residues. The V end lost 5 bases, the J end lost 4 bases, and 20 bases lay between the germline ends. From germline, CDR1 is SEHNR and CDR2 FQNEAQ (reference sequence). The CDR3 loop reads CASSVGGQPGGYGYTF. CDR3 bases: TGTGCCAGCAGCGTAGGAGGACAGCCGGGGGGCTATGGCTACACCTTC.

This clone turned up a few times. CDR3 in amino acids: CASSVDSNYGYTF. The CDR3 bases are TGTGCCAGCAGTGTGGACAGTAACTATGGCTACACCTTC. The V call is TRBV2, the J call TRBJ1-2, with TRBD1 as a possible D gene (6 bases). This CDR3 contains 13 residues. V was trimmed by 4 bases and J by 1 base, leaving 7 bases between them. CDR1 SNHLY and CDR2 FYNNEI come from the germline V gene.

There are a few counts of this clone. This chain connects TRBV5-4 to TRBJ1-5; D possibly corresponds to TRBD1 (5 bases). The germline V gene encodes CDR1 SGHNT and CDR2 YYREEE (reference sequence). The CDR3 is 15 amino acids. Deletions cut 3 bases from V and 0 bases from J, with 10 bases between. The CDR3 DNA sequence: TGTGCCAGCAGCTACGGGGGAGATAGCAATCAGCCCCAGCATTTT. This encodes CASSYGGDSNQPQHF.

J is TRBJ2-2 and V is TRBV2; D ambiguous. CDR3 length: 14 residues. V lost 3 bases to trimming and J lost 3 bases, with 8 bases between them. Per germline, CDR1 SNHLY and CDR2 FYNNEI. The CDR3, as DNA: TGTGCCAGCAGTGAGTCCAGATACACCGGGGAGCTGTTTTTT. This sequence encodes CASSESRYTGELFF.

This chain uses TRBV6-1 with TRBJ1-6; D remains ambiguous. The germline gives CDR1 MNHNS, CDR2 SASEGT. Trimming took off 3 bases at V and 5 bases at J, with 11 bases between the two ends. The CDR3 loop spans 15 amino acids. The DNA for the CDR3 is TGTGCCAGCAGTGAGCGGGCATTGGATAATTCACCCCTCCACTTT. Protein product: CASSERALDNSPLHF.

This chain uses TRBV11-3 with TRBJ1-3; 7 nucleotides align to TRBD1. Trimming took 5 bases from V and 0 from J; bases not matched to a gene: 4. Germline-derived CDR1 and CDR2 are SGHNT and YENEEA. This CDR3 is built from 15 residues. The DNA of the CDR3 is TGTGCCAGCAGCCTACAGGGGAGCTCTGGAAACACCATATATTTT. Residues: CASSLQGSSGNTIYF.